This T cell receptor beta chain was profiled in a study of OX40 agonist ivuxolimab in advanced cancers. This CDR3 has 14 amino acids. CDR1 is SGHTA, CDR2 FQGTGA, per germline. Deletions cut 3 bases from V and 0 bases from J, with 8 bases between. Method: immunoSEQ multiplex PCR; TCRdb's copy keeps in-frame clones and lacks some. The sample lists 70,000 to 95,000 clones; about 95% were seen once. V gene TRBV7-3 combines with J gene TRBJ2-5, with D unclear. This TCR was sampled from an adult with an advanced solid tumor such as melanoma, head and neck, liver or kidney cancer. The material sequenced was CD4+ or CD8+ T cells sorted from blood, taken in a trial of the OX40 agonist ivuxolimab. CDR3 in amino acids: CASSFVENQETQYF. The CDR3, as DNA: TGTGCCAGCAGCTTCGTAGAGAACCAAGAGACCCAGTACTTC.